This T cell receptor beta chain derives from a study of blood T cells in healthy people across ages. Using a J-beta primer mix together with a sample-barcoded 5' primer, a second PCR was run for roughly 6 to 12 cycles. TCRdb reprocessed the 5' RACE reads via MiXCR and lists one record per CDR3 protein. Of approximately 820,000 distinct CDR3 sequences listed, 40% to 50% are singletons. The CDR3 contains 17 residues. The germline V gene has CDR1 SGHTA and CDR2 FQGNSA. The V and J ends lost 6 bases and 6 bases respectively, with 26 bases between them. This clonotype has more than one count but fewer than ten.

The chain links TRBV7-2 to TRBJ2-5; tentatively, D is TRBD1 or TRBD2 (6 bases each). This TCR came from a man aged 60 to 75 in good health. Sequencing was done on a sample of blood. The CDR3 spells CASRDGGAGGLKQTQYF. DNA for the CDR3: TGTGCCAGCAGGGATGGAGGGGCCGGGGGCCTAAAACAGACCCAGTACTTC.